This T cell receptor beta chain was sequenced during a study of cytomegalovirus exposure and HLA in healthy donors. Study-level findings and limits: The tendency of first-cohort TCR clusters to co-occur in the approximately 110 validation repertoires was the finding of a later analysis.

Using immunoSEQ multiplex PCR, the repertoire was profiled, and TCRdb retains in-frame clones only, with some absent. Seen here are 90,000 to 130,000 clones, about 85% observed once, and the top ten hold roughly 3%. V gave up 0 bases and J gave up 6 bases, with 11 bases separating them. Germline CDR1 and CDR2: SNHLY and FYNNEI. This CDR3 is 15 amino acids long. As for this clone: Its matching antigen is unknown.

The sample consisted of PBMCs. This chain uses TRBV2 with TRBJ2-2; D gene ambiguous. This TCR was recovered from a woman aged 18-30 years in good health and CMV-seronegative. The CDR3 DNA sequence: TGTGCCAGCAGTGAAGCGGAGTGGGTTTCCGGGGAGCTGTTTTTT. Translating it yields CASSEAEWVSGELFF.